Only a few counts were recorded for the clone carrying this T cell receptor beta chain. What it binds is not known. The cDNA 3' end received a ligated oligonucleotide with a UMI. The first PCR ran approximately 4 cycles with an equimolar RC1.1 and RC1.2 beta primer mix. TCRdb re-derived calls from the UMI-ligation and nested PCR reads in MiXCR, one entry per CDR3 protein. The table has 40,000 to 50,000 distinct CDR3 sequences, approximately 15% seen once. This sample was included in a study of quantifying T cell responses using KT2 cells. About the study: TCR alpha and beta constant-region primers primed reverse transcription of RNA. Estimated efficiency of the T4 ligation step was above 9% under optimum conditions.

Study-level findings and limits: Counts of KT2 alpha and beta sequences rose linearly with the number of KT2 cells added.

The germline gives CDR1 SQVTM, CDR2 ANQGSEA. The CDR3 sequence is 12 residues long. The ends were cut back, 3 bases at V and 4 bases at J, with 10 bases in the middle. KT2, a clone with a known TCR, was spiked into unfractionated PBMC. KT2 cells were mixed with fixed PBMC numbers at varying ratios. The J gene is TRBJ2-7, the V gene TRBV29-1; D call uncertain. What was sequenced was PBMCs spiked with cells of the T cell clone KT2. This receptor was taken from a human donor. In nucleotides, the CDR3 is TGCAGCGTTGACTTTGGGGAATACGAGCAGTACTTC. Translated, it gives CSVDFGEYEQYF.